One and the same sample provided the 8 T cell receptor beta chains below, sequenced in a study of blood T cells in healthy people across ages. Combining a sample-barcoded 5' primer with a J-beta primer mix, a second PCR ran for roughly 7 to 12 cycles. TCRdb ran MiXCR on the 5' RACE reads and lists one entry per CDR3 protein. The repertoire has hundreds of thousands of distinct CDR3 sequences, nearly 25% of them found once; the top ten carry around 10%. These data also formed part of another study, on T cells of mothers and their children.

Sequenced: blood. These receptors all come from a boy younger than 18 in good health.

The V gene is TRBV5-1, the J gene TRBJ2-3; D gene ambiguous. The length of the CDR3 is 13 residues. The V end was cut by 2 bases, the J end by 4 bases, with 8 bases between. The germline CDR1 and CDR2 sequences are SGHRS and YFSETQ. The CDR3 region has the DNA TGCGCCAGCAGCTTCGGTACCCCAGATACGCAGTATTTT. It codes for CASSFGTPDTQYF.

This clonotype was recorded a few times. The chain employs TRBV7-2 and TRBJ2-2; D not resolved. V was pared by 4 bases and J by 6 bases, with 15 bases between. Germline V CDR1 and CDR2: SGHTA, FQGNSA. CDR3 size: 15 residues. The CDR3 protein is CASSSTRNVAGELFF. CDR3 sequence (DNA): TGTGCCAGCAGCTCAACCCGAAATGTGGCCGGGGAGCTGTTTTTT. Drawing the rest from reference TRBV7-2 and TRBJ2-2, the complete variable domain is GAGVSQSPSNKVTEKGKDVELRCDPISGHTALYWYRQSLGQGLEFLIYFQGNSAPDKSGLPSDRFSAERTGGSVSTLTIQRTQQEDSAVYLCASSSTRNVAGELFFGEGSRLTVL.

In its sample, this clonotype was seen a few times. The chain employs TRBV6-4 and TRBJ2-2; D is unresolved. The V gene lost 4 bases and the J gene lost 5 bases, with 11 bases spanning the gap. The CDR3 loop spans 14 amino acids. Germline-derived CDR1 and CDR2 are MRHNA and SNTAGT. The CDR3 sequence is CASSVTPETGELFF. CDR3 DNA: TGTGCCAGCAGTGTGACCCCGGAAACCGGGGAGCTGTTTTTT.

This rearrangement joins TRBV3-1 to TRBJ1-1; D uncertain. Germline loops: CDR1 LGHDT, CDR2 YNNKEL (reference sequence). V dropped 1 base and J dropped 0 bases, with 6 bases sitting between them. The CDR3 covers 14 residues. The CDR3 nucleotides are TGTGCCAGCAGCCAAGCTGTGATGAACACTGAAGCTTTCTTT. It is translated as CASSQAVMNTEAFF.

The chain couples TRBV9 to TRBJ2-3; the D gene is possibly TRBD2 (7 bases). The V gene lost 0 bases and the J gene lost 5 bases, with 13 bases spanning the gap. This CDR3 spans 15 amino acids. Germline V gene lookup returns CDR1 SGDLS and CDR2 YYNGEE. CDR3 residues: CASSVGGGAQDTQYF. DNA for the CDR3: TGTGCCAGCAGCGTAGGTGGGGGGGCACAAGATACGCAGTATTTT.

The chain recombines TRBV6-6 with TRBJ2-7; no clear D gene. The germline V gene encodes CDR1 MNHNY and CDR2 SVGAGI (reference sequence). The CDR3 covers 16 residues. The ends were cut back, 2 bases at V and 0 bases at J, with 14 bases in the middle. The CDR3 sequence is CASSYLGQYRSYEQYF. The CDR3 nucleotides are TGTGCCAGCAGTTACCTGGGCCAATACCGCTCCTACGAGCAGTACTTC.

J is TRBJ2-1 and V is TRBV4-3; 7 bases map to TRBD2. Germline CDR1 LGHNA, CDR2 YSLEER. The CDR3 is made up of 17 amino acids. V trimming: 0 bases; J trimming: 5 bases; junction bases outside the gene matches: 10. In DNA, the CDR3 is TGCGCCAGCAGCCAAGATAGGTTTCAGCGGGGAAACAATGAGCAGTTCTTC. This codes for CASSQDRFQRGNNEQFF.

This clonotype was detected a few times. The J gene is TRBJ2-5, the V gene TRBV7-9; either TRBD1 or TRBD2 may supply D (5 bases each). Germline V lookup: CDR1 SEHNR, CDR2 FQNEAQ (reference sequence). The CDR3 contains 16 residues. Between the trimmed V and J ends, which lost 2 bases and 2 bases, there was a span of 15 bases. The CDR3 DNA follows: TGTGCCAGCAGCTTAATCTGGGGACCGGCGCAAGAGACCCAGTACTTC. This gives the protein CASSLIWGPAQETQYF.